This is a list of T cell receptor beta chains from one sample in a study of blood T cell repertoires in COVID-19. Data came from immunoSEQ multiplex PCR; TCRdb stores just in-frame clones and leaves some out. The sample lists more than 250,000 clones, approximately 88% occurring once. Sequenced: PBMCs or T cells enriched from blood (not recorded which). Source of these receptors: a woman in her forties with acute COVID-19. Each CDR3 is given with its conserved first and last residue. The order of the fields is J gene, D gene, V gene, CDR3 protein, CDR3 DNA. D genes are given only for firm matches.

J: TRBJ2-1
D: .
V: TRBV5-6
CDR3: CASSFYARSYNEQFF
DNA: TGTGCCAGCAGCTTTTATGCGCGAAGCTACAATGAGCAGTTCTTC

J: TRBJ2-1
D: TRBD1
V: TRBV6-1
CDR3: CASSPGTATYNEQFF
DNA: TGTGCCAGCAGTCCCGGGACAGCTACCTACAATGAGCAGTTCTTC

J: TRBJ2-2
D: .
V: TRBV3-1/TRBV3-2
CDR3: CASSQDLIQGLQSAAGELFF
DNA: TGTGCCAGCAGCCAAGATTTGATTCAGGGACTCCAAAGCGCGGCCGGGGAGCTGTTTTTT

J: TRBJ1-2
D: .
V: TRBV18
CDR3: CASSPGQNSNYGYTF
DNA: TGTGCCAGCTCACCCGGACAGAATAGTAACTATGGCTACACCTTC

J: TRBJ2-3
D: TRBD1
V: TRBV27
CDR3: CASSVRTGGSDTQYF
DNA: TGTGCCAGCAGTGTCCGGACAGGGGGCTCAGATACGCAGTATTTT

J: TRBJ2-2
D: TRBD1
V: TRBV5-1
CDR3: CAGRQGNTGELFF
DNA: TGCGCCGGAAGACAGGGGAACACCGGGGAGCTGTTTTTT

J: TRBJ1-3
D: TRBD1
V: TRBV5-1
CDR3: CASSPGQGDSGNTIYF
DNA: TGCGCCAGCAGCCCTGGACAGGGAGACTCTGGAAACACCATATATTTT

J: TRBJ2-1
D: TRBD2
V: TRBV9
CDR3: CASRHNEVAGDNEQFF
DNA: TGTGCCAGCAGACACAATGAGGTAGCGGGAGACAATGAGCAGTTCTTC

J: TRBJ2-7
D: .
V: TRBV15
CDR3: CATSSPNRASYEQYF
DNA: TGTGCCACCAGCAGTCCTAACAGAGCCTCCTACGAGCAGTACTTC

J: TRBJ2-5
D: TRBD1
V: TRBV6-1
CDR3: CASSENRGRETQYF
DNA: TGTGCCAGCAGTGAAAACAGGGGGCGTGAGACCCAGTACTTC

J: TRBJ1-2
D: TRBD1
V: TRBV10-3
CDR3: CAIRSGQGPYGYTF
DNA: TGTGCCATCAGATCGGGACAGGGGCCTTATGGCTACACCTTC

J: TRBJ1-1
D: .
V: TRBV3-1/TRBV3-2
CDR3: CASSHPGGGTEAFF
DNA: TGTGCCAGCAGCCATCCTGGGGGCGGCACTGAAGCTTTCTTT

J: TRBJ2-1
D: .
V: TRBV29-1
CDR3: CSAEDNEQFF
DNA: TGCAGCGCAGAGGACAATGAGCAGTTCTTC

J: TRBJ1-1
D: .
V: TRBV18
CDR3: CASSPRELEAFF
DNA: TGTGCCAGCTCACCAAGGGAGCTTGAAGCTTTCTTT